A selection of T cell receptor beta chains follows, all from one sample in a study of T cell repertoires in cytomegalovirus infection. The antigens for these receptors are not known. TCRdb ran MiXCR on the reads and lists one entry per CDR3 protein. The repertoire holds around 360,000 distinct CDR3 sequences, with about a third as singletons. The material was cultured PBMCs, obtained from culture after CMV antigen stimulation. The receptors were gathered from a human donor in good health (CMV status not recorded). Some clones in this sample may be carry-over from other donors' samples. The CDR3 runs from the conserved cysteine through the conserved F or W. D genes are given only for firm matches. Size is stated for part of the rows, as once, few or many counts, or as a class when the clone is expanded.

D gene,J gene,V gene,clone size,CDR3 protein,CDR3 DNA
TRBD1,TRBJ2-7,TRBV7-9,few,CASSSSGTGLAEQYF,TGTGCCAGCAGCTCCAGCGGGACAGGGTTGGCCGAGCAGTACTTC
-,TRBJ1-4,TRBV19,-,CASRSDGDEKLFF,TGTGCCAGTAGGTCTGACGGGGATGAAAAACTGTTTTTT
TRBD1,TRBJ2-2,TRBV4-3,few,CASSQLLTGGRGTGELFF,TGCGCCAGCAGCCAACTGTTGACAGGGGGCAGAGGCACCGGGGAGCTGTTTTTT
-,TRBJ2-2,TRBV7-8,-,CASSKIRSTGELFF,TGTGCCAGCAGCAAAATTAGGTCAACCGGGGAGCTGTTTTTT
-,TRBJ2-5,TRBV7-8,many,CASSPQAQETQYF,TGTGCCAGCAGCCCACAGGCGCAAGAGACCCAGTACTTC
-,TRBJ1-5,TRBV7-2,-,CASSLRDRNQPQHF,TGTGCCAGCAGCTTAAGAGACAGAAATCAGCCCCAGCATTTT
-,TRBJ2-1,TRBV19,-,CASSNSDVPRKQFF,TGTGCCAGTAGCAACTCTGACGTCCCCCGCAAGCAGTTCTTC
-,TRBJ1-5,TRBV11-2,many,CASSFPNQPQHF,TGTGCCAGCAGCTTCCCCAATCAGCCCCAGCATTTT
-,TRBJ2-1,TRBV6-2/TRBV6-3,-,CATIGGYVPGLPNEQFF,TGTGCCACCATAGGGGGGTACGTACCGGGACTCCCGAATGAGCAGTTCTTC
-,TRBJ1-4,TRBV7-2,few,CASSPRGGMGEKLFF,TGTGCCAGCAGCCCCCGGGGGGGAATGGGCGAAAAACTGTTTTTT
TRBD1,TRBJ1-1,TRBV12-3/TRBV12-4,-,CASSQDRGAFF,TGTGCCAGCAGCCAAGACAGGGGAGCTTTCTTT
TRBD2,TRBJ2-1,TRBV6-5,-,CASSYSTSGSYEQFF,TGTGCCAGCAGTTACTCGACTAGCGGGAGCTATGAGCAGTTCTTC
-,TRBJ1-3,TRBV3-1,-,CASSSRGTGISGNTIYF,TGTGCCAGTTCATCCCGGGGCACAGGGATCTCTGGAAACACCATATATTTT
-,TRBJ2-3,TRBV7-2,many,CASSLSGRGASLDTQYF,TGTGCCAGCAGCTTAAGCGGTCGGGGGGCTAGCCTAGATACGCAGTATTTT
-,TRBJ2-1,TRBV30,few,CAWGGTARNYEQFF,TGTGCCTGGGGCGGGACTGCCCGGAATTATGAGCAGTTCTTC
-,TRBJ1-1,TRBV27,once,CASSRREDTEAFF,TGTGCCAGCAGCAGGAGGGAGGACACTGAAGCTTTCTTT
TRBD2,TRBJ2-3,TRBV20-1,-,CSASVVAGDPDTQYF,TGCAGTGCCTCCGTGGTAGCGGGAGATCCTGATACGCAGTATTTT
TRBD1,TRBJ1-1,TRBV12-3/TRBV12-4,few,CASSVDRGDYSFF,TGTGCCAGCAGTGTGGACAGGGGGGACTATAGCTTCTTT
-,TRBJ1-6,TRBV7-2,-,CASSPDRPTSPLHF,TGTGCCAGCAGCCCTGACAGGCCAACTTCACCCCTCCACTTT
-,TRBJ1-1,TRBV27,-,CASSTHRFGGAFF,TGTGCCAGCAGTACACACAGGTTCGGGGGAGCTTTCTTT
-,TRBJ1-5,TRBV19,many,CASSMIRMVLSQPQHF,TGTGCCAGTAGTATGATTCGGATGGTTTTAAGTCAGCCCCAGCATTTT
TRBD1,TRBJ1-5,TRBV19,-,CASSIDATGFQPQHF,TGTGCCAGTAGTATAGACGCGACAGGGTTTCAGCCCCAGCATTTT
-,TRBJ1-5,TRBV19,once,CASSVQGLGQPQHF,TGTGCCAGTAGTGTACAGGGACTGGGTCAGCCCCAGCATTTT
-,TRBJ2-1,TRBV7-6,few,CASSLRGTLRYNEQFF,TGTGCCAGCAGCTTAAGGGGAACACTTCGCTACAATGAGCAGTTCTTC
-,TRBJ2-1,TRBV20-1,-,CSARLMFSGSEQFF,TGCAGTGCTAGATTGATGTTTTCCGGTAGTGAGCAGTTCTTC
-,TRBJ1-4,TRBV10-2,few,CASRGQGKEEKLFF,TGCGCCAGCAGGGGGCAGGGGAAAGAAGAAAAACTGTTTTTT
-,TRBJ2-2,TRBV7-2,-,CASSLVEANTGELFF,TGTGCCAGCAGCTTAGTTGAAGCAAACACCGGGGAGCTGTTTTTT
-,TRBJ2-7,TRBV6-5,-,CASSYQQPSSYEQYF,TGTGCCAGCAGTTACCAGCAGCCGAGCTCCTACGAGCAGTACTTC
TRBD2,TRBJ2-7,TRBV7-2,-,CASTTMRGMAEQYF,TGTGCCAGCACCACGATGCGGGGGATGGCCGAGCAGTACTTC
TRBD2,TRBJ2-5,TRBV20-1,-,CSARDGTRVSYQETQYF,TGCAGTGCTAGAGATGGGACTAGGGTCTCGTACCAAGAGACCCAGTACTTC
TRBD2,TRBJ2-1,TRBV19,-,CASSNGWASGNNEQFF,TGTGCCAGTAGTAATGGATGGGCTAGCGGGAACAATGAGCAGTTCTTC
-,TRBJ1-6,TRBV20-1,-,CSASGGGNSPLHF,TGCAGTGCTTCCGGGGGGGGAAATTCACCCCTCCACTTT
TRBD2,TRBJ2-1,TRBV4-1,few,CASSQGSGTSGSWNEQFF,TGCGCCAGCAGCCAAGGAAGCGGGACTAGCGGGAGCTGGAATGAGCAGTTCTTC
TRBD1,TRBJ1-1,TRBV4-1,-,CASSVWGTGRYTEAFF,TGCGCCAGCAGTGTCTGGGGGACAGGGAGGTACACTGAAGCTTTCTTT
-,TRBJ1-6,TRBV20-1,many,CSARPGLNNSPLHF,TGCAGTGCTAGGCCGGGACTAAACAATTCACCCCTCCACTTT
TRBD1,TRBJ1-2,TRBV27,few,CASSLTGGHGGYTF,TGTGCCAGCAGTTTAACAGGGGGGCACGGGGGCTACACCTTC
-,TRBJ1-3,TRBV29-1,-,CSGAGAGNTIYF,TGCAGCGGCGCAGGGGCTGGAAACACCATATATTTT
TRBD2,TRBJ2-2,TRBV28,few,CASSIRLAGRAGELFF,TGTGCCAGCAGTATAAGACTAGCGGGAAGGGCCGGGGAGCTGTTTTTT
TRBD1,TRBJ2-7,TRBV7-2,few,CASSTGQGVLEQYF,TGTGCCAGCAGCACGGGACAGGGTGTCCTCGAGCAGTACTTC
-,TRBJ1-4,TRBV20-1,once,CSGRGPTNEKLFF,TGCAGTGGACGAGGGCCGACTAATGAAAAACTGTTTTTT
-,TRBJ2-4,TRBV5-1,few,CASSLTPTQAKNIQYF,TGCGCCAGCAGCTTGACTCCGACCCAAGCCAAAAACATTCAGTACTTC
-,TRBJ1-6,TRBV7-2,few,CASSLSSLVNSPLHF,TGTGCCAGCAGCTTGTCTAGCCTTGTCAATTCACCCCTCCACTTT
-,TRBJ1-4,TRBV19,-,CASSIRNEKLFF,TGTGCCAGTAGTATACGAAATGAAAAACTGTTTTTT
-,TRBJ2-3,TRBV6-5,once,CASSYSGLLGTDTQYF,TGTGCCAGCAGTTACTCAGGGCTACTAGGCACAGATACGCAGTATTTT